The TCR beta chain described here comes from a study of shared T cell receptors in the human thymus (dated by TCRdb to the early 2020s). Regarding the study in general: The study examined how self-reactive, shared T-cell receptor alpha chains are generated in the human thymus.

Libraries were constructed by the immunoSEQ multiplex PCR assay. The source is immuneACCESS, and TCRdb retained only in-frame sequences with V and J called. Part of the clones is not carried over; for the studies checked, unresolved V genes explain less than half of this, and the remainder is unexplained. This sample is represented by about 500,000 clones; 78% of them were singletons. The ten largest make up 0.013% of the sample. A remark on this clone: Its recognized antigen is unknown. Base qualities were left out, and no much larger clone turns up one base away.

Trimming takes 3 bases from V and 13 bases from J, and the germline ends sit 15 bases apart. The CDR3 contains 11 residues, cysteine and phenylalanine counted. The read is trimmed to its CDR3 DNA, 33 bases read in frame from base 1. In the germline V gene (reference sequence), CDR1 corresponds to DFQATT and CDR2 to SNEGSKA. These same data were also listed under a study on human thymus T cells. As the second paper documents: Immunologically healthy infants undergoing open corrective cardiac surgery for congenital heart defects in Finland were used as donors. Thymus tissue was collected as surgical resects that were removed during corrective cardiac surgery. V and J gene segment usage appeared biased in both thymic and peripheral blood repertoires. According to the related research, thymic TCR repertoires were highly overlapping among unrelated individuals. The study characterized TCR alpha and beta repertoires from fewer than ten infant thymus samples and a few related peripheral blood samples. Donor ages ranging from roughly 7 to 250 days were recorded, and a handful of male and a couple of female infants were included in the cohort. Thymocytes were mechanically released from the tissue and were stored as pellets of 10-30 million cells at -70 degrees C. A QIAsymphony instrument was used to extract genomic DNA from the frozen cell pellets. The immunoSEQ multiplex PCR assay was used to amplify the TCRB and TCRAD loci from a standardized quantity of quality-controlled genomic DNA. Amplicons spanned the V(D)J region at a length sufficient to cover the CDR3 and identify V and J genes. The commercial immunoSEQ service was used to sequence amplicons on an Illumina platform. Primer bias and sequencing errors were corrected as previously described, and TCRAD and TCRB definitions were based on the IMGT database. Repertoires were analysed with immunoSEQ Analyzer 3.0 and VDJTools, covering basic statistics, V/J segment usage, diversity estimates, rarefaction and pairwise overlap. To estimate diversity, the Chao1, ChaoE, Efron-Thisted, Shannon and inverse Simpson indices were applied, and diversity was also estimated on datasets down-sampled to the smallest sample. For repertoire overlap, CDR3 nucleotide sequence, V gene and J gene had to match strictly, and clustering was done by Jaccard-based multidimensional scaling. Thymus samples yielded on average approximately 800,000 unique TCRB clonotypes, compared with 80,000 to 85,000 from blood samples.

The chain uses TRBV20-1 and TRBJ2-5; the D segment cannot be called with confidence. Sequencing was carried out using thymocytes. The clonotype originates from a boy under two years old with a congenital heart defect. Donor details come from another sample of the same person, matched by shared clones. The CDR3 protein sequence reads: CSASTRVDRYF. The nucleotides are TGCAGTGCTAGTACCCGGGTTGATCGGTACTTC.